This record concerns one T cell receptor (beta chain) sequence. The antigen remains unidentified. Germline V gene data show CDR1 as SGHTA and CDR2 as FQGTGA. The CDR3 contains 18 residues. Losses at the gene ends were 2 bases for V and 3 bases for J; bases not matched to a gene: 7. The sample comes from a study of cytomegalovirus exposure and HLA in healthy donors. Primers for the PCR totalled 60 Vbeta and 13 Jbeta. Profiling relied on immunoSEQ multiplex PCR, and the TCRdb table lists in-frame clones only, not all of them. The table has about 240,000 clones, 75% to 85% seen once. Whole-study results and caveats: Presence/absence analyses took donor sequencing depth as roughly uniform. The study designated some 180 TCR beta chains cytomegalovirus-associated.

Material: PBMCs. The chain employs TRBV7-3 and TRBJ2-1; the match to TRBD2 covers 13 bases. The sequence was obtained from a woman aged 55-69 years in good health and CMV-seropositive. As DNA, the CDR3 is TGTGCCAGCAGCTTATACGGACTAGCGGGAGACCGCTACAATGAGCAGTTCTTC. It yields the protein CASSLYGLAGDRYNEQFF. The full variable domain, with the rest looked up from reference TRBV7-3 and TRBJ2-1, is GAGVSQTPSNKVTEKGKYVELRCDPISGHTALYWYRQSLGQGPEFLIYFQGTGAADDSGLPNDRFFAVRPEGSVSTLKIQRTERGDSAVYLCASSLYGLAGDRYNEQFFGPGTRLTVL.